This TCR beta chain appears in the sequencing data of a study of blood T cell repertoires in COVID-19. Study background: In each case, the material was cDNA or gDNA derived from T cells, B-cell-depleted T cells, or PBMCs.

The CDR3 is made up of 14 amino acids. Per the germline V gene, CDR1 is SNHLY and CDR2 is FYNNEI. Trimming cost V 6 bases and J 5 bases, with 15 bases left between them. In the authors' workflow: Nucleated cell number was recorded as an estimate derived from reference gene primer amplification. Profiled with immunoSEQ multiplex PCR; TCRdb holds only in-frame clones, not every one. V and J calls and clone size are copied from that table; D and trimming were computed from the DNA. The sample comprises about 76,000 clones, 70% to 90% of which are singletons, and around 7.9% rests with the top ten. J is TRBJ2-3 and V is TRBV2; D perhaps matches TRBD1 (6 bases). The sample taken for sequencing was peripheral blood. The receptor was isolated from a man between 25 and 39 years old with acute or convalescent COVID-19. The CDR3 bases are TGTGCCAGCAGCCCCAGGGGAGTGGGAGATACGCAGTATTTT. It codes for CASSPRGVGDTQYF.